Given below is one T cell receptor beta chain in context. In the authors' workflow: Reference gene primer amplification gave nucleated cell count estimates. Produced via immunoSEQ multiplex PCR; TCRdb's table is partial and in-frame only. Clonal size and the V and J genes are those of that table, whereas D and trimming came from the DNA. The sample yields around 700,000 clones, 85% to 90% seen once. V dropped 5 bases and J dropped 1 base, with 8 bases sitting between them. Germline CDR1 KGHDR, CDR2 SFDVKD. This CDR3 is built from 14 residues. The entry originates in a study of blood T cell repertoires in COVID-19.

The receptor was derived from a woman under 30 with acute or convalescent COVID-19. This chain joins TRBV24-1 and TRBJ1-3; the D gene is possibly TRBD1 (6 bases). Sequenced: peripheral blood. DNA for the CDR3: TGTGCCACCAGTGCCCAGGGGTCTGGAAACACCATATATTTT. Translating it yields CATSAQGSGNTIYF.